The 28 T cell receptor beta chains below were found in one sample sequenced in a study of OX40 agonist ivuxolimab in advanced cancers. Generated by immunoSEQ multiplex PCR, the TCRdb table keeps only in-frame clones and is missing some. The sample records tens of thousands of clones, about 84% being singletons. The source material was CD4+ or CD8+ T cells sorted from blood, sampled in a trial of the OX40 agonist ivuxolimab. The receptor set was obtained from an adult with an advanced solid tumor such as melanoma, head and neck, liver or kidney cancer.

This clone was counted only a few times. This chain uses TRBV7-9 with TRBJ1-4; maybe TRBD1 (6 bases). V lost 5 bases, J lost 10 bases, and 20 bases lay in between. Germline V gene sequence: CDR1 SEHNR, CDR2 FQNEAQ (reference sequence). This CDR3 has 15 amino acids. CDR3 coding DNA: TGTGCCAGCAGCCCACAACAGGGTAGGGGCGGAAAACTGTTTTTT. Protein product: CASSPQQGRGGKLFF.

The rearrangement uses TRBV7-2 and TRBJ2-1, with no clear D. Trimming shortened V by 1 base and J by 9 bases, and 7 bases separated the two germline ends. The CDR3 is 12 amino acids. CDR1 is SGHTA, CDR2 FQGNSA, per germline. In DNA form, the CDR3 reads TGTGCCAGCAGCTTAGTGGCCAGTGAGCAGTTCTTC. It is translated as CASSLVASEQFF.

The gene calls are TRBV7-2 and TRBJ1-1; D remains unclear. Deletions cut 1 base from V and 8 bases from J, with 20 bases between. CDR1 is SGHTA, CDR2 FQGNSA, per germline. The CDR3 length is 16 residues. The chain's CDR3 is CASSLVFGRYLTEAFF. The CDR3 nucleotides are TGTGCCAGCAGCTTAGTGTTCGGCAGGTACCTCACGGAAGCTTTCTTT.

V and J are TRBV6-5 and TRBJ2-7, with D unresolved. The CDR3 spans 15 residues. Germline V gene sequence: CDR1 MNHEY, CDR2 SVGAGI. Trimming cost V 8 bases and J 2 bases, with 19 bases left between them. The CDR3 protein is CASPSSNQDTYEQYV. The CDR3 bases are TGTGCCAGCCCGTCGAGTAATCAAGACACCTACGAGCAGTACGTC.

The rearrangement uses TRBV6-1 and TRBJ2-7; tentatively, D is TRBD2 (6 bases). Trimming shortened V by 4 bases and J by 7 bases, and 17 bases separated the two germline ends. The CDR3 contains 14 residues. Germline assignment: CDR1 MNHNS and CDR2 SASEGT. Here the CDR3 DNA reads TGTGCCAGCAGTGGGCGGGACCCTAATAGAGAGCAGTACGTC. It is translated as CASSGRDPNREQYV.

V gene TRBV5-1 combines with J gene TRBJ2-3, with D possibly being TRBD1 or TRBD2 (5 bases each). CDR1 is SGHRS and CDR2 is YFSETQ in the germline V gene. V was cut by 4 bases and J by 0 bases, with 21 bases left in between. This CDR3 has 18 residues. The chain's CDR3 is CASSRLGTVTSSTDTQYF. The CDR3 nucleotides read TGCGCCAGCAGCCGCCTTGGGACCGTTACTTCTAGCACAGATACGCAGTATTTT.

This clone was picked up a small number of times. V usage is TRBV2 and J usage is TRBJ1-1; D gene unclear. CDR3 length: 13 amino acids. In germline, CDR1 is SNHLY, CDR2 FYNNEI. V shed 3 bases and J shed 9 bases, with 14 bases lying between them. The CDR3 DNA sequence: TGTGCCAGCAGTGATCAGACGATTTCTAAAGCTTTCTTT. Protein sequence: CASSDQTISKAFF.

The chain carries TRBV28 and TRBJ2-5, with a tentative D call TRBD2 (6 bases). V was clipped by 6 bases and J by 4 bases, with 12 bases between them. CDR1 is MDHEN, CDR2 SYDVKM, per germline. The CDR3 spans 13 residues. The CDR3: CASSPPGRETQYF. As DNA, the CDR3 is TGTGCCAGCAGCCCCCCCGGGAGAGAGACCCAGTACTTC.

The V gene is TRBV6-4, the J gene TRBJ2-1; no definite D call. The CDR3 is made up of 13 amino acids. Trimming left V 2 bases short and J 7 bases short, with 9 bases between. Germline V lookup: CDR1 MRHNA, CDR2 SNTAGT. The CDR3 is CASSDVGGNEQFF. CDR3 coding DNA: TGTGCCAGCAGTGACGTGGGTGGGAATGAGCAGTTCTTC.

The chain combines TRBV5-4 with TRBJ1-2, with 9 bases aligning to TRBD1. There are 15 residues in the CDR3. Trimming cost V 0 bases and J 8 bases; bases outside gene matches: 8. Germline lookup yields CDR1 SGHNT and CDR2 YYREEE (reference sequence). This chain's CDR3 is CASSLDTGGARGYTF. Here the CDR3 DNA reads TGTGCCAGCAGCTTGGACACAGGGGGCGCTCGGGGCTACACCTTC.

V and J are TRBV9 and TRBJ1-1; maybe TRBD1 (6 bases). Trimming removed 0 bases at V and 6 bases at J, with 12 bases between. Germline CDR1 reads SGDLS; CDR2 reads YYNGEE. The length of the CDR3 is 14 residues. CDR3 amino acids: CASSVGTGTAEAFF. The CDR3 DNA is TGTGCCAGCAGCGTAGGCACAGGGACGGCTGAAGCTTTCTTT.

The V and J genes are TRBV15 and TRBJ1-1; the D is unclear. The CDR3 has 16 residues. The germline V and J ends were trimmed by 3 bases and 3 bases, with 17 bases remaining between them. CDR1 LNHNV and CDR2 YYDKDF come from the germline V gene (reference sequence). This CDR3 reads CATSSWASRGDTEAFF. CDR3 sequence (DNA): TGTGCCACCAGCAGTTGGGCTTCCCGCGGCGACACTGAAGCTTTCTTT.

J is TRBJ1-4 and V is TRBV7-2; D not resolved. V lost 5 bases and J 0 bases, leaving 7 bases between the germline ends. The CDR3 has 14 residues. The V gene's germline CDR1 is SGHTA and CDR2 FQGNSA. DNA of the CDR3: TGTGCCAGCAGCCTACAAGCAACTAATGAAAAACTGTTTTTT. It codes for CASSLQATNEKLFF. Full variable domain (missing parts from reference TRBV7-2 and TRBJ1-4): GAGVSQSPSNKVTEKGKDVELRCDPISGHTALYWYRQSLGQGLEFLIYFQGNSAPDKSGLPSDRFSAERTGGSVSTLTIQRTQQEDSAVYLCASSLQATNEKLFFGSGTQLSVL.

The gene calls are TRBV7-7 and TRBJ1-1; TRBD1 might be the D (5 bases). V was cut by 1 base and J by 4 bases, with 10 bases left in between. This CDR3 is built from 14 residues. Per the germline V gene, CDR1 is SSHAT and CDR2 is FNYEAQ (reference sequence). The CDR3 sequence is CASSLGRGSTEAFF. The DNA of the CDR3 is TGTGCCAGCAGCTTAGGGAGGGGTTCCACTGAAGCTTTCTTT. The variable domain in full, completed from reference TRBV7-7 and TRBJ1-1, reads GAGVSQSPRYKVTKRGQDVTLRCDPISSHATLYWYQQALGQGPEFLTYFNYEAQPDKSGLPSDRFSAERPEGSISTLTIQRTEQRDSAMYRCASSLGRGSTEAFFGQGTRLTVV.

The rearrangement links TRBV6-4 to TRBJ1-3; 7 positions match TRBD1. This CDR3 spans 15 amino acids. V lost 8 bases to trimming and J lost 0 bases; unmatched junction nucleotides: 7. Germline CDR1 MRHNA, CDR2 SNTAGT. The CDR3 spells CASGPTGSSGNTIYF. The CDR3 nucleotides are TGTGCCAGCGGGCCGACAGGGAGCTCTGGAAACACCATATATTTT.

V gene TRBV27 combines with J gene TRBJ1-1; the D gene is possibly TRBD1 (6 bases). Germline V gene sequence: CDR1 MNHEY, CDR2 SMNVEV (reference sequence). Deletions cut 3 bases from V and 3 bases from J, with 14 bases between. This CDR3 is built from 15 residues. The CDR3 is CASSFLRTVDTEAFF. The CDR3 DNA reads TGTGCCAGCAGTTTCCTCCGGACAGTAGACACTGAAGCTTTCTTT.

This clone came up a few times. J is TRBJ1-1 and V is TRBV6-5, with D tentatively TRBD1 (6 bases). The CDR3 spans 14 residues. V was clipped by 5 bases and J by 10 bases, with 20 bases between them. Looked up from germline, CDR1 is MNHEY and CDR2 is SVGAGI. The CDR3 spells CASSAIRTASRAFF. CDR3 sequence (DNA): TGTGCCAGCAGTGCCATCCGGACAGCCTCTCGAGCTTTCTTT.

The J gene is TRBJ2-7, the V gene TRBV6-6, with D uncertain. The CDR3 is made up of 13 amino acids. From germline, CDR1 is MNHNY and CDR2 SVGAGI (reference sequence). The V gene lost 2 bases and the J gene lost 6 bases, with 11 bases spanning the gap. The CDR3 DNA reads TGTGCCAGCAGTTACAATCCAGGATCCGAGCAGTACGTC. Its protein is CASSYNPGSEQYV.

The chain combines TRBV19 with TRBJ1-5; the D gene is possibly TRBD1 (6 bases). Trimming removed 7 bases from V and 5 bases from J, with 24 bases in between. The germline V gene has CDR1 LNHDA and CDR2 SQIVND (reference sequence). The CDR3 has 17 residues. The CDR3 spells CASKTARWTETDQPQHF. For the CDR3, the DNA is TGTGCCAGTAAGACAGCCAGGTGGACAGAAACGGATCAGCCCCAGCATTTT.

The rearrangement joins TRBV7-6 to TRBJ2-5; the D gene is possibly TRBD1 (6 bases). The CDR3 length is 16 residues. Trimming shortened V by 4 bases and J by 5 bases, and 20 bases separated the two germline ends. Per germline, CDR1 SGHVS and CDR2 FNYEAQ. The DNA of the CDR3 is TGTGCCAGCAGCTACGCAGGCCCTGGGACAATGGAGACCCAGTACTTC. This encodes CASSYAGPGTMETQYF. The full variable domain, completed using reference TRBV7-6 and TRBJ2-5, is GAGVSQSPRYKVTKRGQDVALRCDPISGHVSLYWYRQALGQGPEFLTYFNYEAQQDKSGLPNDRFSAERPEGSISTLTIQRTEQRDSAMYRCASSYAGPGTMETQYFGPGTRLLVL.

The chain is built from TRBV19 and TRBJ1-2, with D maybe TRBD1 (5 bases). CDR1 LNHDA and CDR2 SQIVND come from the germline V gene (reference sequence). This CDR3 spans 19 amino acids. V lost 1 base and J lost 6, with 27 bases in between. CDR3 sequence: CASSIASSVLSWGLHGYTF. The CDR3 region has the DNA TGTGCCAGTAGTATAGCCTCGAGTGTTTTGAGTTGGGGACTACATGGCTACACCTTC.

The rearrangement links TRBV29-1 to TRBJ1-2; no definite D call. The V and J ends lost 3 bases and 0 bases respectively, with 5 bases between them. This CDR3 contains 12 residues. Germline values: CDR1 SQVTM, CDR2 ANQGSEA. CDR3 coding DNA: TGCAGCGTTGAGGGCACTAACTATGGCTACACCTTC. Its translation is CSVEGTNYGYTF.

The rearrangement links TRBV5-1 to TRBJ1-6; a possible D gene is TRBD1 (5 bases). This CDR3 has 14 amino acids. Germline-derived CDR1 and CDR2 are SGHRS and YFSETQ. With 1 base removed from V and 9 bases from J, the gap between germline ends came to 11 bases. CDR3: CASSLSTVGSPLHF. The DNA for the CDR3 is TGCGCCAGCAGCTTGTCGACAGTCGGTTCACCCCTCCACTTT.

This clone was counted a few times. The gene calls are TRBV7-2 and TRBJ2-5; 9 positions match TRBD1. V shed 1 base, J shed 5 bases, and the junction held 5 bases outside the gene matches. Looked up from germline, CDR1 is SGHTA and CDR2 is FQGNSA. This CDR3 is 15 amino acids long. In DNA, the CDR3 is TGTGCCAGCAGCTTAGGACAGGGGGGTCTGGAGACCCAGTACTTC. Encoded protein: CASSLGQGGLETQYF.

This chain connects TRBV5-4 to TRBJ2-4; D could derive from TRBD1 or TRBD2 (6 bases each). The ends were cut back, 0 bases at V and 4 bases at J, with 14 bases in the middle. The CDR3 is made up of 16 amino acids. Looked up from germline, CDR1 is SGHNT and CDR2 is YYREEE (reference sequence). For the CDR3, the DNA is TGTGCCAGCAGCTTGGGGGGGGCAAGCCGAAAAAACATTCAGTACTTC. It specifies CASSLGGASRKNIQYF.

The J gene is TRBJ2-7, the V gene TRBV5-4; D unclear. Trimming removed 2 bases at V and 7 bases at J, with 7 bases between. The CDR3 length is 11 residues. The germline gives CDR1 SGHNT, CDR2 YYREEE (reference sequence). The CDR3 here is CASSLASEQYF. Written as DNA, the CDR3 is TGTGCCAGCAGCTTAGCCTCAGAGCAGTACTTC.

The CDR3 protein is CAISASRQGGTGELFF. CDR3 nucleotides: TGTGCCATCAGTGCGAGTCGGCAGGGCGGGACCGGGGAGCTGTTTTTT. The rearrangement uses TRBV10-3 and TRBJ2-2; D may match TRBD1 or TRBD2 (5 bases each). This CDR3 comprises 16 residues. Germline CDR1 ENHRY, CDR2 SYGVKD. V lost 4 bases, J lost 5 bases, and 17 bases lay in between.

The V gene is TRBV15, the J gene TRBJ1-2; 7 nucleotides match TRBD1. The germline V gene encodes CDR1 LNHNV and CDR2 YYDKDF (reference sequence). The CDR3 is 16 residues long. The J segment lost 5 bases and the V segment lost 0 bases, leaving 9 bases of the junction unmatched. The CDR3 region is CATSRDPGTAVYGYTF. Here the CDR3 DNA reads TGTGCCACCAGCAGAGATCCCGGGACAGCAGTTTATGGCTACACCTTC.